The 9 T cell receptor beta chains given below trace back to one sample, sequenced in a study of CD8+CD57+ T cells in acquired aplastic anemia. Using genomic DNA as the template, TCR beta VDJ and CDR3 profiling was carried out. MiXCR was run by TCRdb on the reads, yielding one entry per CDR3 protein. The repertoire holds over 150,000 distinct CDR3 sequences, with roughly 48% as singletons. Individuals selected for sequencing had exhibited CD8+CD57+ cell expansion on flow cytometry. Specimen: sorted CD4+, CD8+, or CD8+CD57+ T cells (not recorded which) from PBMCs. The receptors come from a human donor with aplastic anemia.

The chain carries TRBV5-1 and TRBJ1-1, with D unclear. This CDR3 region has 14 residues. Trimming stripped 2 bases from V and 1 base from J, with 9 bases between. The germline V gene has CDR1 SGHRS and CDR2 YFSETQ. This chain's CDR3 is CASSLVRWNTEAFF. In nucleotides, the CDR3 is TGCGCCAGCAGCTTAGTACGGTGGAACACTGAAGCTTTCTTT. Supplemented by reference TRBV5-1 and TRBJ1-1, the full variable domain reads KAGVTQTPRYLIKTRGQQVTLSCSPISGHRSVSWYQQTPGQGLQFLFEYFSETQRNKGNFPGRFSGRQFSNSRSEMNVSTLELGDSALYLCASSLVRWNTEAFFGQGTRLTVV.

The rearrangement joins TRBV7-9 to TRBJ1-1; D unclear. Germline V gene data show CDR1 as SEHNR and CDR2 as FQNEAQ (reference sequence). The CDR3 runs 12 residues. Trimming shortened V by 3 bases and J by 7 bases, and 9 bases separated the two germline ends. The CDR3 protein is CASSFGSLEAFF. The CDR3 DNA sequence: TGTGCCAGCAGCTTCGGCTCCCTTGAAGCTTTCTTT.

This clonotype was seen at least ten times. The gene calls are TRBV9 and TRBJ2-3, with 9 bases fitting TRBD1. Germline assignment: CDR1 SGDLS and CDR2 YYNGEE. V was clipped by 4 bases and J by 3 bases; unmatched bases: 6. This CDR3 comprises 15 residues. CDR3 nucleotides: TGTGCCAGCAGCATCAAACAGGGGGCGACAGATACGCAGTATTTT. It specifies CASSIKQGATDTQYF.

As for this clonotype: Here the CDR3 omits its conserved ending phenylalanine or tryptophan, so a read error is the likely source. The chain combines TRBV30 with TRBJ1-1, with TRBD1 matching over 7 bases. The CDR3 sequence is 13 residues long. V shed 4 bases and J 3 bases; nucleotides not matched to a gene: 5. Germline V gives CDR1 GTSNPN, CDR2 SVGIG (reference sequence). CDR3: CAWTRGTDTEAFL. The CDR3 region has the DNA TGTGCCTGGACTAGGGGGACAGACACTGAAGCTTTCCTT.

Ten or more counts support this clonotype. V is TRBV6-1 and J is TRBJ1-1; no clear D gene. Germline CDR1 reads MNHNS; CDR2 reads SASEGT. The CDR3 length is 13 residues. Trimming cost V 6 bases and J 1 base, with 9 bases left between them. The CDR3 region is CASSVYKNTEAFF. CDR3 sequence (DNA): TGTGCCAGCAGCGTATATAAGAACACTGAAGCTTTCTTT.

This clonotype has only a few counts. This chain links TRBV7-9 with TRBJ1-3; TRBD1 aligns across 9 bases. Germline CDR1 reads SEHNR; CDR2 reads FQNEAQ (reference sequence). V dropped 7 bases and J dropped 2; count of bases not matched to a gene: 0. The CDR3 has 13 amino acids. The CDR3 nucleotides are TGTGCCAGCAACAGGGGGCCTGGAAACACCATATATTTT. The encoded protein is CASNRGPGNTIYF.

The chain links TRBV12-5 to TRBJ2-7, with D possibly being TRBD2 (6 bases). The germline CDR1 and CDR2 sequences are LGHNT and FRNRAP. V was trimmed by 10 bases and J by 1 base, leaving 11 bases between them. The CDR3 loop spans 12 amino acids. The CDR3 region is CATVDYSYEQYF. The CDR3 DNA sequence: TGTGCTACCGTGGACTATTCCTACGAGCAGTACTTC.

The chain uses TRBV25-1 and TRBJ1-2; D is undetermined. The V end lost 4 bases, the J end lost 8 bases, and 20 bases lay between the germline ends. Per the germline V gene, CDR1 is MGHDK and CDR2 is SYGVNS. CDR3 length equals 15 residues. The CDR3 region has the DNA TGTGCCAGCAGTGGGAGTCGGTTTAAGTTTAAGGGCTACACCTTC. Its protein is CASSGSRFKFKGYTF.

This clonotype was counted many times. The rearrangement joins TRBV10-3 to TRBJ1-5, with 11 bases that match TRBD1. There are 14 residues in the CDR3. Germline V gene data show CDR1 as ENHRY and CDR2 as SYGVKD. Losses at the gene ends were 4 bases for V and 6 bases for J; bases not matched to a gene: 2. The DNA for the CDR3 is TGTGCCATCAGTGGGACAGGGGGCGGTCAGCCCCAGCATTTT. Translation gives CAISGTGGGQPQHF.